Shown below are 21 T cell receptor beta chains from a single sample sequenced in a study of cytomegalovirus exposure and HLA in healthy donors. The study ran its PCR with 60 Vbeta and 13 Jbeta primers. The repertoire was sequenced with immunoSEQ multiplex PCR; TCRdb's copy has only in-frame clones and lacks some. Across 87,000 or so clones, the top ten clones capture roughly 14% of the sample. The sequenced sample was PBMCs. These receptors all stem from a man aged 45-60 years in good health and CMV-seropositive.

CDR3 loop: CASSSTGGWETQYF. The CDR3 DNA reads as TGCGCCAGCAGCTCGACAGGGGGCTGGGAGACCCAGTACTTC. V and J are TRBV5-1 and TRBJ2-5; 10 nucleotides match TRBD1. The CDR3 is made up of 14 amino acids. J lost 5 bases, V lost 3 bases, and 4 bases had no gene match. In germline, CDR1 is SGHRS, CDR2 YFSETQ. The full variable domain, in which reference TRBV5-1 and TRBJ2-5 provide the parts outside the CDR3, is KAGVTQTPRYLIKTRGQQVTLSCSPISGHRSVSWYQQTPGQGLQFLFEYFSETQRNKGNFPGRFSGRQFSNSRSEMNVSTLELGDSALYLCASSSTGGWETQYFGPGTRLLVL.

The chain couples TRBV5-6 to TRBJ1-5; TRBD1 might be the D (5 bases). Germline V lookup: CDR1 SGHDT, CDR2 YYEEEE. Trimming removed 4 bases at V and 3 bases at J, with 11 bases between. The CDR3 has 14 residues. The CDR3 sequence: CASSPRGINQPQHF. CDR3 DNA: TGTGCCAGCAGCCCGCGGGGGATCAATCAGCCCCAGCATTTT.

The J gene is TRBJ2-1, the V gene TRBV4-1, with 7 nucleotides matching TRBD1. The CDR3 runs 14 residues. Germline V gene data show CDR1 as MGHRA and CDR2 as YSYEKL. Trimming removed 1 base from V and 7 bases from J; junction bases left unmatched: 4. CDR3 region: CASSQGFRGNEQFF. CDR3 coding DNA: TGCGCCAGCAGCCAAGGCTTCAGGGGGAATGAGCAGTTCTTC.

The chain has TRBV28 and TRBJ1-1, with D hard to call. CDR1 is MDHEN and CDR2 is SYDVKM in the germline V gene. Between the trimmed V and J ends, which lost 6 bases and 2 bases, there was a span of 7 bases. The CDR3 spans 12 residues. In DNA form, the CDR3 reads TGTGCCAGCAGGAGCACCAACACTGAAGCTTTCTTT. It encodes CASRSTNTEAFF. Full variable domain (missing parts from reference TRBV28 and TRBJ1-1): DVKVTQSSRYLVKRTGEKVFLECVQDMDHENMFWYRQDPGLGLRLIYFSYDVKMKEKGDIPEGYSVSREKKERFSLILESASTNQTSMYLCASRSTNTEAFFGQGTRLTVV.

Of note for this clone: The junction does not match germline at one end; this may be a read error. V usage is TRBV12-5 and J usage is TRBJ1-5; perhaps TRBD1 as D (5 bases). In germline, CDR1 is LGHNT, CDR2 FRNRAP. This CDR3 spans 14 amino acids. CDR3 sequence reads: CASALGGRNQPQHF. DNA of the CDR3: TGTGCTAGTGCTTTGGGGGGGAGGAATCAGCCCCAGCATTTT.

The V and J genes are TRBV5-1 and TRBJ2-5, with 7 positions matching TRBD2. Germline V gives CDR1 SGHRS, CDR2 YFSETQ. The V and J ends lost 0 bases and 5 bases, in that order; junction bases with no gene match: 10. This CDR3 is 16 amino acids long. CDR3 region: CASSLVMAGVKETQYF. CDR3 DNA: TGCGCCAGCAGCTTGGTAATGGCGGGAGTGAAGGAGACCCAGTACTTC. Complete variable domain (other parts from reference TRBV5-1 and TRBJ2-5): KAGVTQTPRYLIKTRGQQVTLSCSPISGHRSVSWYQQTPGQGLQFLFEYFSETQRNKGNFPGRFSGRQFSNSRSEMNVSTLELGDSALYLCASSLVMAGVKETQYFGPGTRLLVL.

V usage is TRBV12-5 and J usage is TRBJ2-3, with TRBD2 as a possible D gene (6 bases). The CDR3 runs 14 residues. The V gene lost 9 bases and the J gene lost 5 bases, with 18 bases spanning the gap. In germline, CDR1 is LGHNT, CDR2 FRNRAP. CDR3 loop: CASGFWVEGDTQYF. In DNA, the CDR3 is TGTGCTAGCGGGTTTTGGGTGGAGGGAGATACGCAGTATTTT.

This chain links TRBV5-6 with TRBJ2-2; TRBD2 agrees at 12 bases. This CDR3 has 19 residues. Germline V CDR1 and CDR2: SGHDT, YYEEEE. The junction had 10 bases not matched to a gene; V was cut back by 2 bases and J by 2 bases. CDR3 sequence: CASSFLDKLAGGNTGELFF. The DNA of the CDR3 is TGTGCCAGCAGCTTCCTGGATAAACTAGCGGGAGGAAACACCGGGGAGCTGTTTTTT.

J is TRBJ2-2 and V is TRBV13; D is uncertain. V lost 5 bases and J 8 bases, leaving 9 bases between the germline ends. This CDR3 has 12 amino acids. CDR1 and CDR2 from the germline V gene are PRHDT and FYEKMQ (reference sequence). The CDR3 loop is CASSLPRGELFF. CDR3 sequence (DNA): TGTGCCAGCAGCCTCCCACGGGGGGAGCTGTTTTTT.

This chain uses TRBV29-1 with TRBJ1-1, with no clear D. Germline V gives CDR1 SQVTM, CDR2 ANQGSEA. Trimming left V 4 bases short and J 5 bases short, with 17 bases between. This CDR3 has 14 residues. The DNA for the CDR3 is TGCAGCGTTGCGGGGAGCCTCGATGGGACTGAAGCTTTCTTT. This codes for CSVAGSLDGTEAFF.

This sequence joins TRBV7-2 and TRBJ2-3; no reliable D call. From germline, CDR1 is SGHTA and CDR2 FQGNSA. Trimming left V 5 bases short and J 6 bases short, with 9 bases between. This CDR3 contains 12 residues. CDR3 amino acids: CASSPYSDTQYF. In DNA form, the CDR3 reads TGTGCCAGCAGCCCTTATTCTGATACGCAGTATTTT.

Written as DNA, the CDR3 is TGTGCCAGCGGGGTCCTAGCGGGAGACGATGAGCAGTTCTTC. Translation: CASGVLAGDDEQFF. This chain links TRBV18 with TRBJ2-1, with 10 bases fitting TRBD2. The CDR3 totals 14 residues. Germline loops: CDR1 KGHSH, CDR2 LQKENI. V trimming: 8 bases; J trimming: 8 bases; junction bases outside the gene matches: 9.

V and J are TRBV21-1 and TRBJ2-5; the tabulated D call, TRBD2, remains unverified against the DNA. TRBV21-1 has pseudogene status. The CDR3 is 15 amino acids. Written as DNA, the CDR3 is TGTGCCAGCAGCAAACGGGATGTTCGGGGAGAGACCCAGTACTTC. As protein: CASSKRDVRGETQYF.

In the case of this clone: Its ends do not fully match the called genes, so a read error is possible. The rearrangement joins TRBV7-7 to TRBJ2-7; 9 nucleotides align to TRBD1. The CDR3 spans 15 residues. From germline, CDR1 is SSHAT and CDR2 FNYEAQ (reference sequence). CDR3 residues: CASSPSPWTGDEQYF. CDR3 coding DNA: TGTGCTAGCAGCCCTAGTCCCTGGACAGGGGACGAGCAGTACTTC. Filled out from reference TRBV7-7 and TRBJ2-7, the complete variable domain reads GAGVSQSPRYKVTKRGQDVTLRCDPISSHATLYWYQQALGQGPEFLTYFNYEAQPDKSGLPSDRFSAERPEGSISTLTIQRTEQRDSAMYRCASSPSPWTGDEQYFGPGTRLTVT.

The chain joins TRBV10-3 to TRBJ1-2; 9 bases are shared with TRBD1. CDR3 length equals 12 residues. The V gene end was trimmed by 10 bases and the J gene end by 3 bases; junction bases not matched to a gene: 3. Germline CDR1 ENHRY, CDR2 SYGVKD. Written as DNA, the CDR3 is TGTGCCACCGGGGACAGGGACTATGGCTACACCTTC. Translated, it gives CATGDRDYGYTF.

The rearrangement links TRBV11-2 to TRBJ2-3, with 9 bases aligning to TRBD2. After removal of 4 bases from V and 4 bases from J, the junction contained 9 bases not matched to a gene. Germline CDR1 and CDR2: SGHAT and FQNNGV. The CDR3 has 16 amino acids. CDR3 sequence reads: CASSSAGGGRADTQYF. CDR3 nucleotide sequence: TGTGCCAGCAGCTCCGCGGGGGGCGGGAGGGCAGATACGCAGTATTTT.

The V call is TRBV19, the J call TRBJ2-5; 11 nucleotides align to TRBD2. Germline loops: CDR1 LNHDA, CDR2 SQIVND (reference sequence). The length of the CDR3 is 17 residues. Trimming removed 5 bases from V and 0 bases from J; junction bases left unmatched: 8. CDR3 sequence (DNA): TGTGCCAGTAGTTTGCTAGCGGGAGGTGGTTACCAAGAGACCCAGTACTTC. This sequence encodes CASSLLAGGGYQETQYF.

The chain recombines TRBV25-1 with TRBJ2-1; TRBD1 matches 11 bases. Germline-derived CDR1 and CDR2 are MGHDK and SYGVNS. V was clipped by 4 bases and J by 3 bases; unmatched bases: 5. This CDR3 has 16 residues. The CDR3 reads CASSAPGTGGYNEQFF. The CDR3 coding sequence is TGTGCCAGCAGTGCCCCCGGGACAGGGGGCTACAATGAGCAGTTCTTC.

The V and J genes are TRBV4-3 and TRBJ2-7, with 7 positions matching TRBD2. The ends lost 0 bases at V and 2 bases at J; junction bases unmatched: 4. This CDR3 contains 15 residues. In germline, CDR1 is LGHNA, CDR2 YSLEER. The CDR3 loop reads CASSQDSGRAYEQYF. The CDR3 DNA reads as TGCGCCAGCAGCCAAGATAGTGGGAGGGCCTACGAGCAGTACTTC.

The CDR3 region has the DNA TGCGCCAGCAGTCGGGGCCGGAACACTGAAGCTTTCTTT. It codes for CASSRGRNTEAFF. The chain employs TRBV23-1 and TRBJ1-1; a weak D match, TRBD1 (5 bases). TRBV23-1 is noted as an ORF with a role that remains uncertain. The V end lost 4 bases, the J end lost 1 base, and 7 bases lay between the germline ends. The CDR3 has 13 amino acids.

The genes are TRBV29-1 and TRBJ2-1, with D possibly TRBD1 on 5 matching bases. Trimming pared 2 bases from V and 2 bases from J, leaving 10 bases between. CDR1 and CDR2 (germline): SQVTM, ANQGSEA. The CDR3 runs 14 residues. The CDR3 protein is CSVETGSAYNEQFF. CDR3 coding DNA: TGCAGCGTTGAAACAGGTTCAGCCTACAATGAGCAGTTCTTC.